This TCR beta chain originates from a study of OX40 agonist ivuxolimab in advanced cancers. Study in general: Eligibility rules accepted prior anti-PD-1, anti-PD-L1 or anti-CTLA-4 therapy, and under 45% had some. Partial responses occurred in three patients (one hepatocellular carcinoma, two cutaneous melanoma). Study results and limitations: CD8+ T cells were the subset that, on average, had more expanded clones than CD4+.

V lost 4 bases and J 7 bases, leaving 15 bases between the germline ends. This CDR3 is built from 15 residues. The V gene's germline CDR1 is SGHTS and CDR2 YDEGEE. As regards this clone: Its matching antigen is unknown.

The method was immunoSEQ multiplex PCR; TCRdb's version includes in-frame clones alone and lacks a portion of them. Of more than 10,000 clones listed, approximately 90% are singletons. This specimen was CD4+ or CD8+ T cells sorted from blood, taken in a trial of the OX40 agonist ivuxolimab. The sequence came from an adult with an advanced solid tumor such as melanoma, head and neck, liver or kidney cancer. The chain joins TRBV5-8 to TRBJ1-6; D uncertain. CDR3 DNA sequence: TGTGCCAGCAGCCTAGGTGAAATTACGAATTCACCCCTCCACTTT. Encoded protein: CASSLGEITNSPLHF.